The rows below give T cell receptor beta chains drawn from one sample of a study of blood T cell repertoires in COVID-19. TCRdb keeps only in-frame clones here, not all; method: immunoSEQ multiplex PCR. The repertoire holds approximately 300,000 clones, around nine tenths seen once, with approximately 2.5% in the top ten. Sequenced material: PBMCs or T cells enriched from blood (not recorded which). Source of these receptors: a woman between 18 and 29 years old who had recovered from COVID-19. Each CDR3 is given with its conserved first and last residue. The D gene is left open where the match is weak.

V	D	J	CDR3	DNA
TRBV28	TRBD2	TRBJ2-1	CASRPRLAGHEQFF	TGTGCCAGCAGGCCGAGACTAGCGGGCCATGAGCAGTTCTTC
TRBV18	NA	TRBJ1-1	CASSPPETYEAFF	TGTGCCAGCTCACCACCCGAGACTTATGAAGCTTTCTTT
TRBV5-5	NA	TRBJ1-2	CASSLAYYSSGDYGYTF	TGTGCCAGCAGCTTGGCCTATTACAGCTCCGGGGACTATGGCTACACCTTC
TRBV5-6	TRBD1	TRBJ1-6	CASSRGTELSPLHF	TGTGCCAGCAGCCGAGGGACAGAGCTTTCACCCCTCCACTTT
TRBV9	TRBD2	TRBJ2-5	CASSPRTSLSQETQYF	TGTGCCAGCAGCCCTCGGACTAGCTTAAGCCAAGAGACCCAGTACTTC
TRBV5-4	TRBD2	TRBJ2-5	CASSSGGPRVETQYF	TGTGCCAGCAGCTCGGGGGGGCCTCGGGTAGAGACCCAGTACTTC
TRBV19	NA	TRBJ1-5	CASSIVPRGQPQHF	TGTGCCAGTAGTATAGTCCCCAGGGGTCAGCCCCAGCATTTT
TRBV19	NA	TRBJ2-3	CASSGPGHPSTDTQYF	TGTGCCAGTAGTGGACCGGGACACCCTAGCACAGATACGCAGTATTTT
TRBV6-5	TRBD1	TRBJ1-2	CASNDGTGGIGYTF	TGTGCCAGCAACGACGGGACAGGGGGGATCGGCTACACCTTC
TRBV19	TRBD1	TRBJ2-7	CASSRQGMTYEQYF	TGTGCCAGTAGTAGACAGGGGATGACCTACGAGCAGTACTTC
TRBV2	NA	TRBJ2-1	CASSEGVASGHHNEQFF	TGTGCCAGCAGTGAAGGGGTGGCCAGCGGCCACCACAATGAGCAGTTCTTC
TRBV5-6	NA	TRBJ1-2	CASRRTEFYGYTF	TGTGCCAGCCGCCGGACAGAGTTCTATGGCTACACCTTC
TRBV5-1	TRBD1	TRBJ1-6	CASSLAGGEDSPLHF	TGCGCCAGCAGCTTGGCAGGGGGCGAAGATTCACCCCTCCACTTT
TRBV3-1/TRBV3-2	TRBD1	TRBJ2-1	CASSQSFRDREQFF	TGTGCCAGCAGCCAGTCTTTCCGGGACAGGGAGCAGTTCTTC
TRBV27	NA	TRBJ1-2	CASSLTGSDGYTF	TGTGCCAGCAGTTTAACAGGGTCTGATGGCTACACCTTC
TRBV27	TRBD2	TRBJ2-5	CASSLRTSPHETQYF	TGTGCCAGCAGTCTCCGGACTAGCCCCCATGAGACCCAGTACTTC